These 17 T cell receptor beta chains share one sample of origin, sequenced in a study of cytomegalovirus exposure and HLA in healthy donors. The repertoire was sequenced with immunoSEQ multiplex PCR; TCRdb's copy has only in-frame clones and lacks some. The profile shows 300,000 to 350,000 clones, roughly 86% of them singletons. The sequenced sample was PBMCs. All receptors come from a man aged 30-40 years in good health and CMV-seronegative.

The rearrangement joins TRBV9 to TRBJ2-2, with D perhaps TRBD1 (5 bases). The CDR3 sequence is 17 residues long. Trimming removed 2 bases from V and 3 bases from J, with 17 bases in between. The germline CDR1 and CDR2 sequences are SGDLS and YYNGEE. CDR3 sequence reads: CASSVHRRRVDTGELFF. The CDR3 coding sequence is TGTGCCAGCAGCGTCCATCGACGCAGGGTGGACACCGGGGAGCTGTTTTTT.

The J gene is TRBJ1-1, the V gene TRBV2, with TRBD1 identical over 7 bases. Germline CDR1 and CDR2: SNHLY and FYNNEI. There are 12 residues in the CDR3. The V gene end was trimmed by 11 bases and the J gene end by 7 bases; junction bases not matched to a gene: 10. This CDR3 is CAGSRDSVEAFF. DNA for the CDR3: TGTGCCGGAAGCCGGGACAGCGTTGAAGCTTTCTTT. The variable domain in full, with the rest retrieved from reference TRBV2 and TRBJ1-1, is EPEVTQTPSHQVTQMGQEVILRCVPISNHLYFYWYRQILGQKVEFLVSFYNNEISEKSEIFDDQFSVERPDGSNFTLKIRSTKLEDSAMYFCAGSRDSVEAFFGQGTRLTVV.

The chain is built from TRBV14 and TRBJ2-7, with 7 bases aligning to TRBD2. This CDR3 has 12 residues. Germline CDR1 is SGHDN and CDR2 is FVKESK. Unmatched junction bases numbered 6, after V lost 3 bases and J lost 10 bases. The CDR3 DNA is TGTGCCAGCAGCCATTATGGGGGGGGACAGTACTTC. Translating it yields CASSHYGGGQYF.

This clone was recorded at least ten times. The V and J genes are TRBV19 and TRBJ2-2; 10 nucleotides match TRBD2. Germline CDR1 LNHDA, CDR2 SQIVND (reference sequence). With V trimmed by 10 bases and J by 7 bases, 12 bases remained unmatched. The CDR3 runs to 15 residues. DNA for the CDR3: TGTGCCACCTCTACCAGCGGGGGGGCAGGCGGGGAGCTGTTTTTT. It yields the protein CATSTSGGAGGELFF.

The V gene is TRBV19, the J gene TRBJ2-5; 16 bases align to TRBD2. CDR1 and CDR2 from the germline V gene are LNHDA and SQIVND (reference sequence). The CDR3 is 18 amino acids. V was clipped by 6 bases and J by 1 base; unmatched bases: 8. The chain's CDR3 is CASSPGTSGGAVQETQYF. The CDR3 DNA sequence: TGTGCCAGTAGCCCCGGGACTAGCGGGGGGGCCGTCCAAGAGACCCAGTACTTC.

CDR3 nucleotides: TGCAGTGCTAGTTGGACAGCTGGCTACACCTTC. It encodes CSASWTAGYTF. The V gene is TRBV20-1, the J gene TRBJ1-2; TRBD1 is a possible D gene (6 bases). This CDR3 has 11 residues. Germline loops: CDR1 DFQATT, CDR2 SNEGSKA (reference sequence). V was pared by 3 bases and J by 7 bases, with 9 bases between.

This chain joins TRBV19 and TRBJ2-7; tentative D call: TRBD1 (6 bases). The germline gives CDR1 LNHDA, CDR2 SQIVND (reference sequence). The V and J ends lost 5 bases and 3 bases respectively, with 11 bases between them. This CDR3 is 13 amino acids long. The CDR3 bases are TGTGCCAGTAGTGTACAGGGCCGCTACGAGCAGTACTTC. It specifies CASSVQGRYEQYF.

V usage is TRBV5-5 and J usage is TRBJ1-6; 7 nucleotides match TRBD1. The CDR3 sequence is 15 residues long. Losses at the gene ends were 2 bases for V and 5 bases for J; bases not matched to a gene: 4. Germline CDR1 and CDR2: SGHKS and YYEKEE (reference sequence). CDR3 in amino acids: CASSFSQGNNSPLHF. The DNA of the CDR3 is TGTGCCAGCAGCTTCTCACAGGGGAATAATTCACCCCTCCACTTT.

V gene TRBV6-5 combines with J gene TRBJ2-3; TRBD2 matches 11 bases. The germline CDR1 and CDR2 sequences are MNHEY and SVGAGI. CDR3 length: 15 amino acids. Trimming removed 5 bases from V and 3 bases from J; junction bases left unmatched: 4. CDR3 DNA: TGTGCCAGCAGTATTAGCGGGGGGGATACAGATACGCAGTATTTT. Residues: CASSISGGDTDTQYF.

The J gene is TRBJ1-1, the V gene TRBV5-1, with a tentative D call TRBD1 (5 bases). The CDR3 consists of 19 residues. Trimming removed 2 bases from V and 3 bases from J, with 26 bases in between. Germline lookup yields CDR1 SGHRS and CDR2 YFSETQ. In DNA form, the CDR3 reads TGCGCCAGCAGCTTCGGAGTCAGGACAACTTCTTTTCAGGACACTGAAGCTTTCTTT. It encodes CASSFGVRTTSFQDTEAFF.

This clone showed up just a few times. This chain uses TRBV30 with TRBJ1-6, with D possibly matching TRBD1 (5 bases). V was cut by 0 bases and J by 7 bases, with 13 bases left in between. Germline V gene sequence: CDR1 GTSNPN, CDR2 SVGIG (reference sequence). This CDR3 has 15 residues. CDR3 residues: CAWSVSQGGNSPLHF. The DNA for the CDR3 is TGTGCCTGGAGTGTAAGCCAGGGTGGGAATTCACCCCTCCACTTT.

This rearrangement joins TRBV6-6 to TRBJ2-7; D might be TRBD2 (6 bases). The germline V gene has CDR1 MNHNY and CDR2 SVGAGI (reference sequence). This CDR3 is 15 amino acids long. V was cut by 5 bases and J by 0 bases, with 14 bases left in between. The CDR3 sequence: CASSRGDGFSYEQYF. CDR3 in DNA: TGTGCCAGCAGTCGCGGGGACGGTTTCTCCTACGAGCAGTACTTC.

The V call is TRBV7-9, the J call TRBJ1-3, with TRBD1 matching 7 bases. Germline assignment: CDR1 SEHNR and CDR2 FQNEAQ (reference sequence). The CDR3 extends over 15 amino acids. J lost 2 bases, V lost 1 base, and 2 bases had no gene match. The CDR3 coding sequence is TGTGCCAGCAGCTTAGGGCAGGGGGCTGGAAACACCATATATTTT. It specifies CASSLGQGAGNTIYF.

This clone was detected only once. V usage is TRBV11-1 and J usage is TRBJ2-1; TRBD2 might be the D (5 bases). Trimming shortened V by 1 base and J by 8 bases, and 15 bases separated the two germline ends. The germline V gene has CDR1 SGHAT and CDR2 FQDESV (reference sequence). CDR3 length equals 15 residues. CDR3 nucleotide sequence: TGTGCCAGCAGCTTAGGGCGGGCCGCTAGGCATGAGCAGTTCTTC. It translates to CASSLGRAARHEQFF.

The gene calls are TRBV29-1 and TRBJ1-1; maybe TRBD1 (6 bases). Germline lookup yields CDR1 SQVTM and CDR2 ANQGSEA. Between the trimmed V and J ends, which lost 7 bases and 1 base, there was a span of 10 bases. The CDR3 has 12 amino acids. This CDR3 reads CSARDKNTEAFF. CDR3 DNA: TGCAGCGCCAGGGACAAGAACACTGAAGCTTTCTTT.

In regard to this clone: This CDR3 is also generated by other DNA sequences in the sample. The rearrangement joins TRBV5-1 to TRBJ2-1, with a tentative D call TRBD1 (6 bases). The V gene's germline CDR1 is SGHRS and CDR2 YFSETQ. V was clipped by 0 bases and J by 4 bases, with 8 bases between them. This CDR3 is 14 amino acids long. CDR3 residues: CASSLGQVYNEQFF. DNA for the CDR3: TGCGCCAGCAGCTTGGGACAGGTGTACAATGAGCAGTTCTTC.

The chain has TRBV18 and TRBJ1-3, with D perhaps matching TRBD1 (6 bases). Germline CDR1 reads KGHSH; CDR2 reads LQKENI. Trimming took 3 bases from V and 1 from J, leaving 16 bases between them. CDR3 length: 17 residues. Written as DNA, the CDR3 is TGTGCCAGCTCACCGTTTCGCGCAGGGGCATCTGGAAACACCATATATTTT. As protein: CASSPFRAGASGNTIYF.